Listed below are T cell receptor beta chains from one sample, sequenced in a study of cytomegalovirus exposure and HLA in healthy donors. Repertoires were generated with immunoSEQ multiplex PCR, while TCRdb's copy carries only in-frame clones and drops some. The repertoire includes about 160,000 clones, around 76% of them detected once, and about 1.4% sits in the top ten. The sequenced sample consisted of PBMCs. Receptor source: a girl aged 5-17 years in good health and CMV-seropositive. Each CDR3 is given with its conserved first and last residue. The order of the fields is CDR3 length, J gene, clone size, D gene, V gene, CDR3 DNA, CDR3 protein. A D gene is named only where the DNA matches it firmly. Size tells how often a clone was seen (once, few, many) or the class of an expanded clone, and some rows leave it out.

>16|TRBJ2-2|.|TRBD1|TRBV5-1
TGCGCCAGCAGCTTGCTGCAGGGGGCGAGCACCGGGGAGCTGTTTTTT
CASSLLQGASTGELFF
>14|TRBJ2-3|.|.|TRBV15
TGTGCCACCAGCAGAGATAACGGCCGCGGTACGCAGTATTTT
CATSRDNGRGTQYF
>15|TRBJ2-5|.|TRBD1|TRBV18
TGTGCCAGCTCACCGACAGGGGGCACCTCGGAGACCCAGTACTTC
CASSPTGGTSETQYF
>13|TRBJ1-2|.|TRBD1|TRBV28
TGTGCCAGCAGCTACCGGGACAGATATGGCTACACCTTC
CASSYRDRYGYTF
>17|TRBJ1-3|.|.|TRBV7-2
TGTGCCAGCAGCGGCTCGCAGGCTGCGATCTCTGGAAACACCATATATTTT
CASSGSQAAISGNTIYF
>18|TRBJ1-5|.|TRBD1|TRBV30
TGTGCCTGGAGAGCCAACTCGACAGGGGGGGGAACGGATCAGCCCCAGCATTTT
CAWRANSTGGGTDQPQHF
>12|TRBJ1-1|once|.|TRBV19
TGTGCCAGTAGTACTTGGAGCACTGAAGCTTTCTTT
CASSTWSTEAFF
>14|TRBJ2-3|.|.|TRBV7-8
TGTGCCAGCAGCGTACAGCTTAGCACAGATACGCAGTATTTT
CASSVQLSTDTQYF
>15|TRBJ2-3|.|.|TRBV29-1
TGCAGCGTTGAAGCTCCGGGTAGATCCACAGATACGCAGTATTTT
CSVEAPGRSTDTQYF
>14|TRBJ2-7|.|TRBD1|TRBV29-1
TGCAGCGTATCCGGGACAGGGATCTCCTACGAGCAGTACTTC
CSVSGTGISYEQYF
>16|TRBJ2-2|.|TRBD1|TRBV6-6
TGTGCCAGCAGACTTACGACAGGGGGCCTGACCGGGGAGCTGTTTTTT
CASRLTTGGLTGELFF
>14|TRBJ2-1|.|TRBD2|TRBV7-3
TGTGCCAGCAGCTCCCGCGGGGGGCTACCTGAGCAGTTCTTC
CASSSRGGLPEQFF
>10|TRBJ2-5|.|.|TRBV29-1
TGCAGCGTTATCGAAGAGACCCAGTACTTC
CSVIEETQYF
>15|TRBJ2-7|.|TRBD2|TRBV11-2
TGTGCCAGCAGCACCAGCGGGGGGACAATCTACGAGCAGTACTTC
CASSTSGGTIYEQYF
>14|TRBJ2-3|.|.|TRBV6-4
TGTGCCAGCAGACCGACAGGGAGGACAGATACGCAGTATTTT
CASRPTGRTDTQYF
>13|TRBJ2-7|.|.|TRBV6-5
TGTGCCAGCAGTTACTCGCTCGGCTACGAGCAGTACTTC
CASSYSLGYEQYF
>13|TRBJ1-1|.|.|TRBV7-3
TGTGCCAGCAGCTCCGGACGGGAGACTGAAGCTTTCTTT
CASSSGRETEAFF
>13|TRBJ1-6|.|.|TRBV28
TGTGCCAGCAGTTTAAAGGGAGGTACCACACTCCACTTT
CASSLKGGTTLHF
>18|TRBJ2-2|few|TRBD2|TRBV9
TGTGCCAGCAGCGCCCCCGGCGGGGGGGCTGGCAGCACCGGGGAGCTGTTTTTT
CASSAPGGGAGSTGELFF
>16|TRBJ2-1|.|TRBD1|TRBV10-3
TGTGCCATCAGTGAACCGCAGGGGGCGAACTACAATGAGCAGTTCTTC
CAISEPQGANYNEQFF
>14|TRBJ2-1|.|TRBD2|TRBV10-3
TGTGCCACTAACCTAGCGGGGGCTCGCAATGAGCAGTTCTTC
CATNLAGARNEQFF
>14|TRBJ1-2|.|.|TRBV5-5
TGTGCCAGCAGCTTAAGTAGGGGGACGGATGGCTACACCTTC
CASSLSRGTDGYTF
>15|TRBJ2-2|once|.|TRBV7-8
TGTGCCAGCAGCGCCGGGACTCAAAACACCGGGGAGCTGTTTTTT
CASSAGTQNTGELFF
>14|TRBJ2-7|.|.|TRBV6-5
TGTGCCAGCAGTCGGACAGTGATTTCCTACGAGCAGTACTTC
CASSRTVISYEQYF
>14|TRBJ2-7|few|.|TRBV4-1
TGCGCCAGCAGCCAGTGGGGCGCATCCTACGAGCAGTACTTC
CASSQWGASYEQYF
>14|TRBJ2-7|.|.|TRBV10-1
TGCGCCAGCAGTGAGTCGCGGGGGCCCTACGAGCAGTACTTC
CASSESRGPYEQYF
>11|TRBJ1-1|.|TRBD1|TRBV20-1
TGCAGTGAAACAGGGGACACTGAAGCTTTCTTT
CSETGDTEAFF
>15|TRBJ1-1|.|.|TRBV5-1
TGCGCCAGCAGCTCGGCAGACAGTACCAACACTGAAGCTTTCTTT
CASSSADSTNTEAFF
>15|TRBJ1-1|.|.|TRBV4-1
TGCGCCAGCAGCCAAGAACCCGGGGGGGACACTGAAGCTTTCTTT
CASSQEPGGDTEAFF
>15|TRBJ1-4|.|.|TRBV6-5
TGTGCCAGCAGTTACTCGTTACAGAGTAATGAAAAACTGTTTTTT
CASSYSLQSNEKLFF
>14|TRBJ2-7|.|.|TRBV27
TGTGCCAGCAGTTTAAGGGGCAGTATCTACGAGCAGTACTTC
CASSLRGSIYEQYF
>16|TRBJ1-3|.|TRBD1|TRBV28
TGTGCCAGCAGTTTAACAGGGGGCAACTCTGGAAACACCATATATTTT
CASSLTGGNSGNTIYF
>12|TRBJ2-1|once|.|TRBV10-3
TGTGCCATTCTGGCCGGGCAGGGTGAGCAGTTCTTC
CAILAGQGEQFF
>14|TRBJ2-1|.|TRBD2|TRBV2
TGTGCCAGGGGGACTAGCGGCGAATACAATGAGCAGTTCTTC
CARGTSGEYNEQFF
>15|TRBJ2-1|.|.|TRBV2
TGTGCCAGCACCATGACTAGGACCCCCTACAATGAGCAGTTCTTC
CASTMTRTPYNEQFF
>15|TRBJ1-5|.|.|TRBV19
TGTGCCAGTAGTATAGGATGGGGGGGCAATCAGCCCCAGCATTTT
CASSIGWGGNQPQHF
>14|TRBJ2-1|.|.|TRBV4-2
TGTGCCAGCAGCCCCCCCGCGGGTAGTTATGAGCAGTTCTTC
CASSPPAGSYEQFF
>14|TRBJ2-3|.|TRBD2|TRBV5-8
TGTGCCAGCAGACTCCGGGGGGTAACAGATACGCAGTATTTT
CASRLRGVTDTQYF
>15|TRBJ1-2|.|.|TRBV7-8
TGTGCCAGCAGCTTAATCGGGATCGGTTCCTATGGCTACACCTTC
CASSLIGIGSYGYTF
>12|TRBJ1-2|.|TRBD1|TRBV27
TGTGCCAGCAGTGTCGCAGGGGGCGGCTACACCTTC
CASSVAGGGYTF
>15|TRBJ2-7|.|TRBD1|TRBV6-1
TGTGCCAGCAGTGAATGGCCCGGATGGGACAGCGAGCAGTACTTC
CASSEWPGWDSEQYF
>13|TRBJ1-1|.|.|TRBV7-9
TGTGCCAGCAGCTTAGTGGCGGACACTGAAGCTTTCTTT
CASSLVADTEAFF
>13|TRBJ1-2|.|.|TRBV25-1
TGTGCCAGTCTCCGGGCAGGGGAGAGCGGCTACACCTTC
CASLRAGESGYTF
>18|TRBJ2-2|.|.|TRBV5-5
TGTGCCAGCAGCCCACGACTACAAAGTTACTCGAACACCGGGGAGCTGTTTTTT
CASSPRLQSYSNTGELFF
>15|TRBJ1-2|.|TRBD1|TRBV7-3
TGTGCCAGCAGCCCCGGGGCCGGGACAGGGTATGGCTACACCTTC
CASSPGAGTGYGYTF
>16|TRBJ1-3|.|.|TRBV28
TGTGCCAGCAGTTTATGGGGAGAGGGGGCTGGAAACACCATATATTTT
CASSLWGEGAGNTIYF
>12|TRBJ2-1|.|.|TRBV7-2
TGTGCCAGCAGCTCAACGGGGGTTGAGCAGTTCTTC
CASSSTGVEQFF
>12|TRBJ1-1|.|.|TRBV7-9
TGTGCCAGCAGCTTACGGGGGACTGAAGCTTTCTTT
CASSLRGTEAFF
>16|TRBJ2-7|.|TRBD2|TRBV28
TGTGCCAGCAGTTTGGGGCTAGCGGGGGGGAACTACGAGCAGTACTTC
CASSLGLAGGNYEQYF
>13|TRBJ2-5|once|.|TRBV5-4
TGTGCCACCCGGACAGACGCACAAGAGACCCAGTACTTC
CATRTDAQETQYF
>13|TRBJ2-7|.|.|TRBV6-5
TGTGCCAGCAGTCGAGACACCTCCTACGAGCAGTACTTC
CASSRDTSYEQYF